What follows describes a single TCR beta chain. This sample was included in a study of blood T cell repertoires in COVID-19. About the study: The United States, Italy and Spain were the sources of the acute and convalescent COVID-19 samples. T cells, B-cell-depleted T cells, or PBMCs supplied cDNA or gDNA.

Under the authors' procedure: Researchers report that nucleated cell counts were estimated from reference gene primer amplification. Repertoires were generated with immunoSEQ multiplex PCR, while TCRdb's copy carries only in-frame clones and drops some. Clone size and the V and J calls come from that table; the DNA yielded D and trimming. The sample lists roughly 100,000 clones, about 89% occurring once. Germline V gene sequence: CDR1 SGHDT, CDR2 YYEEEE. This CDR3 spans 12 amino acids. Trimming shortened V by 0 bases and J by 8 bases, and 8 bases separated the two germline ends. This sequence was found in a woman aged 60-70 years with acute or convalescent COVID-19. The genes are TRBV5-6 and TRBJ1-2; unclear D gene. Input material: peripheral blood. The CDR3 DNA is TGTGCCAGCAGCTTGGTCGAGGGCGGCTACACCTTC. Protein: CASSLVEGGYTF.